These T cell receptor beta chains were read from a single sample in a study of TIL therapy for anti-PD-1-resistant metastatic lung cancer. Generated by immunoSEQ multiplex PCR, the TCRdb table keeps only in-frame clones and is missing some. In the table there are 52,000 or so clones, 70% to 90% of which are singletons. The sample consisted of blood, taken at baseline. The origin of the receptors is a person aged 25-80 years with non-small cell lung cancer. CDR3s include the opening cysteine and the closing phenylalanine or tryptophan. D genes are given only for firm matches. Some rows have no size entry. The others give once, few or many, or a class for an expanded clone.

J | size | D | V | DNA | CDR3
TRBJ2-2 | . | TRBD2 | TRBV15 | TGTGCCACCAGCGAGCGGGGGGGTCTGGCTGGTTCCGGGGAGCTGTTTTTT | CATSERGGLAGSGELFF
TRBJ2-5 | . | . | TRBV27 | TGTGCCAGCAGCGCGGGACGGGGAGCAGGTACCCAGTACTTC | CASSAGRGAGTQYF
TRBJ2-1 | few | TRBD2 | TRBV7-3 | TGTGCCAGCAGCTTAACTTATAGCGGGTCTGAGCAGTTCTTC | CASSLTYSGSEQFF
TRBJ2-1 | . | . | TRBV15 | TGTGCCACCAGCAGAGACTGGCGTAGCTCCTACAATGAGCAGTTCTTC | CATSRDWRSSYNEQFF
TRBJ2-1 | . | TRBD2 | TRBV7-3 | TGTGCCAGCAGCTCAGGGACTAGCGGATACAATGAGCAGTTCTTC | CASSSGTSGYNEQFF
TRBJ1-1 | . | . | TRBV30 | TGTGCCTGGAGTGGGGCCATTGAAGCTTTCTTT | CAWSGAIEAFF
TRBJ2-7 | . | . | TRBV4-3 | TGCGCCAGCAGCCAAGGGATACTTTGGCGGTCCGCCGCAAACTACGAGCAGTACTTC | CASSQGILWRSAANYEQYF
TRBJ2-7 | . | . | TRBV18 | TGTGCCAGCTCGTACGAACAATACGAGCAGTACTTC | CASSYEQYEQYF
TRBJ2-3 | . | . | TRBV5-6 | TGTGCCAGCAGCTCCGTAGAGAACACAGATACGCAGTATTTT | CASSSVENTDTQYF
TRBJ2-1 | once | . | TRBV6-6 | TGTGCCAGCATGGACAGCTCCTACAATGAGCAGTTCTTC | CASMDSSYNEQFF
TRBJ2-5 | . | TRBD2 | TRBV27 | TGTGCCAGCAGATCTAGCGGGGCCCGTCCCCAGTACTTC | CASRSSGARPQYF
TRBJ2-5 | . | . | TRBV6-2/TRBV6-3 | TGTGCCAGCAGTTACGTTGGGAGCCAAGGAGAGACCCAGTACTTC | CASSYVGSQGETQYF
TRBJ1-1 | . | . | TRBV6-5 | TGTGCCAGCAGTTACTCGACTGGGCTGGAAGCTTTCTTT | CASSYSTGLEAFF
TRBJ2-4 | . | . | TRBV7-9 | TGTGCCAGCAGCGTAACAGGTAGCCCTAAAAACATTCAGTACTTC | CASSVTGSPKNIQYF
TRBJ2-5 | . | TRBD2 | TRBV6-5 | TGTGCCAGCAGTTATTCGCTAGCGGGAGCTGAGACCCAGTACTTC | CASSYSLAGAETQYF
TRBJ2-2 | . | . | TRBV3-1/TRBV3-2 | TGTGCCAGCAGCCCCCTAAACACCGGGGAGCTGTTTTTT | CASSPLNTGELFF
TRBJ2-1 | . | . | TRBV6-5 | TGTGCCAGCAGTTACTCTGCGCAGGTTGTCGACAATGAGCAGTTCTTC | CASSYSAQVVDNEQFF
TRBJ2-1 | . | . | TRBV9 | TGTGCCAGCAGCGCCCCCTACAATGAGCAGTTCTTC | CASSAPYNEQFF
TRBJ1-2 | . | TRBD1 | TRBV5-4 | TGTGCCAGCAGCTTGACAGGGGGTTTGTTAGCCTATGGCTACACCTTC | CASSLTGGLLAYGYTF
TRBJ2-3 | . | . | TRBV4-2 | TGTGCCAGCAGCCAAGATCTCAGGGGGGTAAGCACAGATACGCAGTATTTT | CASSQDLRGVSTDTQYF